Each of the 29 T cell receptor beta chains below was sequenced from the same sample in a study of CD8+CD57+ T cells in acquired aplastic anemia. Genomic DNA acted as the template from which TCR beta VDJ combination and CDR3 sequence profiling were carried out. TCRdb reprocessed the reads via MiXCR and lists one record per CDR3 protein. The data contain around 79,000 distinct CDR3 sequences, about 70% of them singletons. An expansion of CD8+CD57+ cells by flow cytometry had been shown in patients chosen for sequencing. The sequenced sample was sorted CD4+, CD8+, or CD8+CD57+ T cells (not recorded which) from PBMCs. These receptors all stem from a human donor with aplastic anemia.

This clonotype was observed once. V is TRBV10-2 and J is TRBJ2-7; TRBD2 aligns across 7 bases. Trimming cost V 8 bases and J 4 bases; bases outside gene matches: 8. CDR3 length: 13 amino acids. The germline V gene encodes CDR1 WSHSY and CDR2 SAAADI. CDR3 bases: TGCGCCAGCGCGAGCGGGGATAGGTACGAGCAGTACTTC. Translated, it gives CASASGDRYEQYF.

This clonotype was counted a single time. This sequence joins TRBV2 and TRBJ2-5; the D gene is possibly TRBD1 (5 bases). The V end was cut by 6 bases, the J end by 2 bases, with 10 bases between. CDR1 SNHLY and CDR2 FYNNEI come from the germline V gene. The CDR3 is made up of 13 amino acids. The CDR3 nucleotides read TGTGCCAGCAGCGTGACAGAGCAAGAGACCCAGTACTTC. Its translation: CASSVTEQETQYF.

The chain combines TRBV29-1 with TRBJ2-3; D possibly uses TRBD1 or TRBD2 (7 bases each). The V and J ends lost 7 bases and 1 base respectively, with 12 bases between them. Per germline, CDR1 SQVTM and CDR2 ANQGSEA. This CDR3 region has 13 residues. CDR3 residues: CSGGGTGTDTQYF. The CDR3 DNA reads TGCAGCGGGGGGGGGACAGGCACAGATACGCAGTATTTT.

This clonotype was found a few times. The J gene is TRBJ2-1, the V gene TRBV2; D might be TRBD1 (5 bases). CDR1 is SNHLY and CDR2 is FYNNEI in the germline V gene. The V and J ends lost 3 bases and 9 bases respectively, with 6 bases between them. The CDR3 has 11 residues. CDR3 nucleotides: TGTGCCAGCAGTGATAGGGGTGAGCAGTTCTTC. Its protein is CASSDRGEQFF.

Comment on this clonotype: The junction departs from germline at one end; a sequencing error may be responsible. The chain links TRBV7-2 to TRBJ2-7; D might be TRBD1 (5 bases). The V gene's germline CDR1 is SGHTA and CDR2 FQGNSA. The CDR3 sequence is 13 residues long. In DNA form, the CDR3 reads TGCGCCAGCAGCCAAGAACAGGACTACGAGCAGTACTTC. It yields the protein CASSQEQDYEQYF.

Details on this clonotype: One end of the junction varies from germline; a read error may be responsible. The gene calls are TRBV11-3 and TRBJ2-2; 8 bases are a match to TRBD1. The germline V gene encodes CDR1 SGHNT and CDR2 YENEEA. The CDR3 runs 15 residues. The CDR3 sequence is CASSRWTGNTGEPFF. The CDR3 bases are TGTGCCAGCAGCAGATGGACAGGGAACACCGGGGAGCCGTTTTTT.

A few counts support this clonotype. J is TRBJ2-5 and V is TRBV9; D remains unclear. Germline CDR1 is SGDLS and CDR2 is YYNGEE. The CDR3 consists of 12 residues. V shed 0 bases and J shed 1 base, with 1 base lying between them. For the CDR3, the DNA is TGTGCCAGCAGCGTAGCCCAAGAGACCCAGTACTTC. Translating gives CASSVAQETQYF.

V usage is TRBV20-1 and J usage is TRBJ2-3; 7 positions agree with TRBD2. Per the germline V gene, CDR1 is DFQATT and CDR2 is SNEGSKA (reference sequence). The CDR3 covers 15 residues. V lost 7 bases, J lost 2 bases, and 12 bases stayed unmatched. CDR3 DNA sequence: TGCAGTGGGAAAGATGCGGGGGAACCCACAGATACGCAGTATTTT. Translated, it gives CSGKDAGEPTDTQYF.

This clonotype was counted a few times. The rearrangement uses TRBV24-1 and TRBJ2-3; TRBD1 aligns across 8 bases. This CDR3 has 17 amino acids. Germline V gene data show CDR1 as KGHDR and CDR2 as SFDVKD. With 10 bases clipped from V and 2 bases from J, the junction kept 16 bases outside the gene matches. The CDR3 loop reads CATGGGRRQGFTDTQYF. The CDR3 region has the DNA TGTGCCACAGGAGGTGGGCGGAGACAGGGGTTCACAGATACGCAGTATTTT.

The chain carries TRBV25-1 and TRBJ2-1; TRBD1 might be the D (6 bases). Germline loops: CDR1 MGHDK, CDR2 SYGVNS. V lost 1 base and J 2 bases, leaving 12 bases between the germline ends. The CDR3 contains 16 residues. The CDR3 DNA follows: TGTGCCAGCAGTGAATTTACAGGGCAAACCTACAATGAGCAGTTCTTC. This encodes CASSEFTGQTYNEQFF.

This clonotype was picked up many times. This chain joins TRBV12-3 or TRBV12-4 and TRBJ2-7, with TRBD2 identical over 10 bases. V was pared by 1 base and J by 6 bases, with 3 bases of the junction left unmatched. CDR3 length equals 14 residues. CDR3 amino acids: CASSLGSGRPEQYF. The CDR3 DNA follows: TGTGCCAGCAGTTTAGGTAGCGGGAGGCCCGAGCAGTACTTC.

The chain couples TRBV19 to TRBJ2-7; 8 positions match TRBD1. CDR3 length: 15 residues. Germline V gives CDR1 LNHDA, CDR2 SQIVND (reference sequence). The V and J ends lost 1 base and 3 bases, in that order; junction bases with no gene match: 5. The CDR3 DNA sequence: TGTGCCAGTAGTATAGGGCAGGGGGCGATCTACGAGCAGTACTTC. Translated: CASSIGQGAIYEQYF.

V and J are TRBV29-1 and TRBJ2-1; 7 bases map to TRBD1. The length of the CDR3 is 15 residues. CDR1 is SQVTM and CDR2 is ANQGSEA in the germline V gene. The J segment lost 6 bases and the V segment lost 5 bases, leaving 13 bases of the junction unmatched. The CDR3 DNA is TGCAGCGTTAACAGGATCCCGACAGGGAGCAATGAGCAGTTCTTC. It encodes CSVNRIPTGSNEQFF.

At least ten counts were recorded for this clonotype. The chain employs TRBV29-1 and TRBJ2-3; 8 nucleotides line up with TRBD2. Germline CDR1 and CDR2: SQVTM and ANQGSEA. The CDR3 is made up of 16 amino acids. Trimming removed 7 bases from V and 3 bases from J; junction bases left unmatched: 15. This CDR3 reads CSALGLAGQKTDTQYF. As DNA, the CDR3 is TGCAGCGCCCTAGGGCTAGCGGGCCAGAAGACAGATACGCAGTATTTT.

The gene calls are TRBV2 and TRBJ1-2, with 8 bases identical to TRBD1. This CDR3 contains 14 residues. Germline V gene data show CDR1 as SNHLY and CDR2 as FYNNEI. Trimming removed 7 bases from V and 5 bases from J; junction bases left unmatched: 9. The CDR3 here is CASTTGAFRYGYTF. CDR3 nucleotide sequence: TGTGCCAGCACGACAGGGGCGTTTAGGTATGGCTACACCTTC.

The rearrangement joins TRBV7-9 to TRBJ2-7; possible D gene TRBD1, 6 bases. CDR1 and CDR2 (germline): SEHNR, FQNEAQ (reference sequence). This CDR3 comprises 13 residues. V lost 5 bases, J lost 0 bases, and 8 bases lay in between. CDR3 bases: TGTGCCAGCAGCATGGACAGCTCCTACGAGCAGTACTTC. It codes for CASSMDSSYEQYF.

The chain recombines TRBV20-1 with TRBJ2-2, with 9 bases aligning to TRBD1. V gave up 6 bases and J gave up 0 bases; unmatched junction bases: 2. Per the germline V gene, CDR1 is DFQATT and CDR2 is SNEGSKA (reference sequence). The CDR3 is 14 amino acids. CDR3: CSAWDRANTGELFF. The CDR3 DNA is TGCAGTGCCTGGGACAGGGCGAACACCGGGGAGCTGTTTTTT.

This clonotype was counted ten times or more. The chain uses TRBV11-1 and TRBJ2-3, with D possibly being TRBD1 (6 bases). The CDR3 totals 16 residues. The V and J ends lost 5 bases and 2 bases respectively, with 17 bases between them. Germline V lookup: CDR1 SGHAT, CDR2 FQDESV (reference sequence). The CDR3 bases are TGTGCCAGCAGCGACACCAGGGACACCTACACAGATACGCAGTATTTT. Translation: CASSDTRDTYTDTQYF.

This clonotype appeared once. The chain employs TRBV5-6 and TRBJ1-2, with D hard to call. Between the trimmed V and J ends, which lost 0 bases and 8 bases, there was a span of 8 bases. Germline lookup yields CDR1 SGHDT and CDR2 YYEEEE. CDR3 length: 12 amino acids. The CDR3 nucleotides read TGTGCCAGCAGCTTGGTTGGTAGGGGCTACACCTTC. Residues: CASSLVGRGYTF.

The chain couples TRBV13 to TRBJ1-1; 7 bases match TRBD1. The CDR3 totals 14 residues. V trimming: 5 bases; J trimming: 4 bases; junction bases outside the gene matches: 7. Germline lookup yields CDR1 PRHDT and CDR2 FYEKMQ (reference sequence). CDR3 protein: CASSPYRGGTEAFF. The CDR3 DNA follows: TGTGCCAGCAGCCCATACAGGGGCGGCACTGAAGCTTTCTTT.

V usage is TRBV9 and J usage is TRBJ1-1; the D is unclear. CDR3 length equals 13 residues. V lost 4 bases, J lost 0 bases, and 7 bases lay in between. Germline CDR1 SGDLS, CDR2 YYNGEE. As DNA, the CDR3 is TGTGCCAGCAGCCACAGCATGAACACTGAAGCTTTCTTT. It is translated as CASSHSMNTEAFF.

V and J are TRBV19 and TRBJ2-7; 9 positions match TRBD1. Trimming at V came to 5 bases and at J to 3 bases, leaving 8 bases not matched to a gene. The CDR3 spans 15 residues. Germline values: CDR1 LNHDA, CDR2 SQIVND (reference sequence). CDR3 residues: CASSPQGQGLYEQYF. Here the CDR3 DNA reads TGTGCCAGTAGTCCCCAGGGACAGGGCCTCTACGAGCAGTACTTC.

The CDR3 sequence: CAIRDGAASFYEQYF. CDR3 in DNA: TGTGCCATCAGGGATGGGGCAGCAAGTTTCTACGAGCAGTACTTC. This chain joins TRBV10-3 and TRBJ2-7; a possible D gene is TRBD1 (5 bases). The ends were cut back, 6 bases at V and 3 bases at J, with 18 bases in the middle. This CDR3 contains 15 residues. Germline CDR1 is ENHRY and CDR2 is SYGVKD.

The chain couples TRBV9 to TRBJ2-5; D not certain. Trimming removed 4 bases from V and 1 base from J, with 14 bases in between. From germline, CDR1 is SGDLS and CDR2 YYNGEE. This CDR3 is 15 amino acids long. As DNA, the CDR3 is TGTGCCAGCAGCACCTTGGATTGGGGCCAAGAGACCCAGTACTTC. This gives the protein CASSTLDWGQETQYF.

The chain combines TRBV11-2 with TRBJ2-7; 12 bases line up with TRBD2. The germline CDR1 and CDR2 sequences are SGHAT and FQNNGV. This CDR3 has 17 amino acids. The ends lost 5 bases at V and 6 bases at J; junction bases unmatched: 14. The CDR3 bases are TGTGCCAGCAGCCCTATGACTAGCGGGGGCCATGGGGGCGAGCAGTACTTC. Translating it yields CASSPMTSGGHGGEQYF. Together with reference TRBV11-2 and TRBJ2-7, the CDR3 gives the full variable domain: EAGVAQSPRYKIIEKRQSVAFWCNPISGHATLYWYQQILGQGPKLLIQFQNNGVVDDSQLPKDRFSAERLKGVDSTLKIQPAKLEDSAVYLCASSPMTSGGHGGEQYFGPGTRLTVT.

This clonotype occurred once. This rearrangement joins TRBV10-3 to TRBJ2-7; no definite D call. V dropped 2 bases and J dropped 1 base, with 15 bases sitting between them. The CDR3 runs to 16 residues. The germline V gene encodes CDR1 ENHRY and CDR2 SYGVKD. This CDR3 is CAISEGRTARSYEQYF. CDR3 coding DNA: TGTGCCATCAGTGAGGGCAGAACGGCGAGGTCCTACGAGCAGTACTTC.

The rearrangement joins TRBV24-1 to TRBJ2-7, with 12 positions matching TRBD2. The CDR3 is 15 amino acids. V was clipped by 4 bases and J by 3 bases; unmatched bases: 3. Germline CDR1 and CDR2: KGHDR and SFDVKD. The CDR3 region has the DNA TGTGCCACCAGTGAGACTAGCGGGAGTCTCTACGAGCAGTACTTC. This sequence encodes CATSETSGSLYEQYF.

The table lists this clonotype with many counts. V and J are TRBV9 and TRBJ1-5; 7 bases agree with TRBD1. Germline-derived CDR1 and CDR2 are SGDLS and YYNGEE. The CDR3 has 13 residues. The ends lost 10 bases at V and 0 bases at J; junction bases unmatched: 4. CDR3 sequence (DNA): TGTGCCGTACAGGGGTCTAGCAATCAGCCCCAGCATTTT. Translating gives CAVQGSSNQPQHF.

This clonotype was seen only a few times. The V and J genes are TRBV30 and TRBJ1-1; D not certain. Germline CDR1 reads GTSNPN; CDR2 reads SVGIG (reference sequence). Trimming took off 0 bases at V and 1 base at J, with 12 bases between the two ends. The CDR3 totals 15 residues. The CDR3 sequence: CAWSVSDAANTEAFF. As DNA, the CDR3 is TGTGCCTGGAGTGTATCAGACGCCGCGAACACTGAAGCTTTCTTT.